The next 21 T cell receptor beta chains were all read from a single sample in a study of CD8 T cells in ankylosing spondylitis. No cognate antigen is known for these TCRs. Overall study results and limits: Within ankylosing spondylitis blood, a TCR beta motif made up of roughly eight highly homologous variants appeared to be characteristic.

TCRdb called the 5' RACE reads again in MiXCR, with one record for every CDR3 protein. The sample includes 800,000 to 900,000 distinct CDR3 sequences, 12% of them seen just once. Sequenced: blood, either unsorted or a sorted T cell fraction (not recorded which). All receptors come from a male donor with ankylosing spondylitis.

This chain connects TRBV7-2 to TRBJ2-7; D gene ambiguous. The length of the CDR3 is 14 residues. Germline V gene sequence: CDR1 SGHTA, CDR2 FQGNSA. The V gene lost 2 bases and the J gene lost 0 bases, with 8 bases spanning the gap. The CDR3 nucleotides read TGTGCCAGCAGCTTACTAGGGAACTCCTACGAGCAGTACTTC. Translated, it gives CASSLLGNSYEQYF.

The genes are TRBV11-1 and TRBJ2-2, with D tentatively TRBD1 (6 bases). Germline CDR1 is SGHAT and CDR2 is FQDESV (reference sequence). CDR3 length: 17 residues. V was trimmed by 5 bases and J by 1 base, leaving 17 bases between them. The CDR3 here is CASSPSLDSWNTGELFF. CDR3 bases: TGTGCCAGCAGCCCATCGCTGGACAGCTGGAACACCGGGGAGCTGTTTTTT.

The chain combines TRBV20-1 with TRBJ1-2; D possibly corresponds to TRBD1 (6 bases). The CDR3 loop spans 17 amino acids. Trimming removed 1 base from V and 4 bases from J, with 22 bases in between. The germline gives CDR1 DFQATT, CDR2 SNEGSKA (reference sequence). The CDR3 reads CSARGGGPHLSSYGYTF. As DNA, the CDR3 is TGCAGTGCTAGAGGCGGGGGGCCCCATCTATCCTCCTATGGCTACACCTTC.

This clonotype was observed at least ten times. This chain joins TRBV7-8 and TRBJ2-5, with D perhaps matching TRBD2 (5 bases). Trimming left V 4 bases short and J 3 bases short, with 24 bases between. Germline loops: CDR1 SGHVS, CDR2 FQNEAQ. The CDR3 is made up of 18 amino acids. CDR3 loop: CASSSNRRGLERKETQYF. The CDR3 DNA follows: TGTGCCAGCAGCTCCAATCGGAGAGGGTTGGAGAGGAAAGAGACCCAGTACTTC.

This chain uses TRBV4-3 with TRBJ2-2, with 11 bases matching TRBD2. CDR1 and CDR2 from the germline V gene are LGHNA and YSLEER. The V segment lost 1 base and the J segment 5 bases; nucleotides outside the gene matches: 9. The CDR3 totals 18 residues. The CDR3, as DNA: TGCGCCAGCAGCCAAGTTAGCGGGAGGGCCGGTAGGACCGGGGAGCTGTTTTTT. It encodes CASSQVSGRAGRTGELFF.

This clonotype has a handful of counts. The gene calls are TRBV9 and TRBJ1-3; unclear D gene. This CDR3 has 14 amino acids. Germline V gene sequence: CDR1 SGDLS, CDR2 YYNGEE. Deletions cut 5 bases from V and 0 bases from J, with 9 bases between. CDR3 nucleotide sequence: TGTGCCAGCAGTGGACCGTTCTCTGGAAACACCATATATTTT. Translated: CASSGPFSGNTIYF.

The sample holds a few counts of this clonotype. This chain connects TRBV10-3 to TRBJ2-7, with D tentatively TRBD2 (6 bases). The CDR3 is made up of 14 amino acids. Trimming stripped 0 bases from V and 4 bases from J, with 10 bases between. The V gene's germline CDR1 is ENHRY and CDR2 SYGVKD. CDR3 DNA sequence: TGTGCCATCAGTGAGTCCGGGCTAGCGTACGAGCAGTACTTC. Amino acid sequence: CAISESGLAYEQYF.

The sample holds a few counts of this clonotype. In DNA form, the CDR3 reads TGTGCCATCAGATCGCAACCTGGACAGATGAACACTGAAGCTTTCTTT. It is translated as CAIRSQPGQMNTEAFF. The rearrangement uses TRBV10-3 and TRBJ1-1; tentative D call: TRBD1 (6 bases). The CDR3 totals 16 residues. Germline-derived CDR1 and CDR2 are ENHRY and SYGVKD. Trimming took off 6 bases at V and 0 bases at J, with 17 bases between the two ends.

V usage is TRBV7-2 and J usage is TRBJ1-2, with TRBD1 identical over 9 bases. The CDR3 extends over 15 amino acids. The trim removed 5 bases at V and 5 bases at J, leaving 9 bases unmatched. Germline CDR1 is SGHTA and CDR2 is FQGNSA. The CDR3 loop reads CASSLRQGVGYGYTF. The CDR3 nucleotides are TGTGCCAGCAGCCTTCGACAGGGGGTAGGGTATGGCTACACCTTC.

To note about this clonotype: A much larger clone lies one base from this, so it may be a read error. In nucleotides, the CDR3 is TGCAGCGTTGAAGATGGACGGGGGAGAGGCACAGATACGCAGTATTTT. This translates into CSVEDGRGRGTDTQYF. The rearrangement links TRBV29-1 to TRBJ2-3; D perhaps matches TRBD2 (6 bases). The germline V and J ends were trimmed by 0 bases and 1 base, with 14 bases remaining between them. Germline CDR1 and CDR2: SQVTM and ANQGSEA. The CDR3 totals 16 residues.

The rearrangement joins TRBV28 to TRBJ1-3; 7 nucleotides align to TRBD1. Germline V gene sequence: CDR1 MDHEN, CDR2 SYDVKM. The CDR3 runs 13 residues. J gave up 7 bases and V 6 bases, and 6 bases lay outside the gene matches. CDR3 in amino acids: CASRQGRMNTIYF. The CDR3 DNA reads as TGTGCCAGCAGACAGGGGCGTATGAACACCATATATTTT.

This clonotype came up a few times. The V and J genes are TRBV20-1 and TRBJ2-5, with D maybe TRBD1 (5 bases). Trimming removed 0 bases from V and 2 bases from J, with 13 bases in between. The CDR3 has 15 amino acids. In germline, CDR1 is DFQATT, CDR2 SNEGSKA (reference sequence). CDR3 sequence (DNA): TGCAGTGCTAGAGAAAGGACGACAGCACAAGAGACCCAGTACTTC. Residues: CSARERTTAQETQYF.

The V gene is TRBV6-5, the J gene TRBJ2-1; 8 nucleotides match TRBD2. CDR1 and CDR2 from the germline V gene are MNHEY and SVGAGI. The CDR3 covers 17 residues. With V trimmed by 2 bases and J by 5 bases, 11 bases remained unmatched. The CDR3 region has the DNA TGTGCCAGCAGTTACGCCCGGAGCGGGGGCGGCCACAATGAGCAGTTCTTC. It specifies CASSYARSGGGHNEQFF.

This clonotype was seen only a few times. At one end, the junction sequence differs from germline, possibly due to a read error. The chain couples TRBV20-1 to TRBJ1-4; no clear D. This CDR3 is 17 amino acids long. Germline CDR1 is DFQATT and CDR2 is SNEGSKA (reference sequence). This CDR3 is CCARDSGKGSLNEKLFF. CDR3 in DNA: TGCTGTGCTAGAGATAGTGGAAAGGGCTCTCTGAATGAAAAACTGTTTTTT.

The CDR3 region is CASSLRGAAGTVTDTQYF. DNA of the CDR3: TGTGCCAGCAGCTTGAGAGGAGCCGCGGGAACTGTCACAGATACGCAGTATTTT. The chain recombines TRBV7-6 with TRBJ2-3; the D gene is possibly TRBD2 (6 bases). Trimming shortened V by 3 bases and J by 2 bases, and 21 bases separated the two germline ends. The CDR3 runs to 18 residues. Germline assignment: CDR1 SGHVS and CDR2 FNYEAQ.

The chain recombines TRBV6-2 or TRBV6-3 with TRBJ2-1; no clear D. CDR3 length equals 12 residues. CDR1 MNHEY and CDR2 SVGEGT come from the germline V gene. Trimming took 0 bases from V and 10 from J, leaving 7 bases between them. CDR3 region: CASSYSIMEQFF. CDR3 in DNA: TGTGCCAGCAGTTACTCGATTATGGAGCAGTTCTTC.

The sample holds a few counts of this clonotype. This sequence joins TRBV29-1 and TRBJ1-1; TRBD1 matches 7 bases. The CDR3 loop spans 13 amino acids. Germline V gene lookup returns CDR1 SQVTM and CDR2 ANQGSEA. Trimming took 2 bases from V and 7 from J; bases not matched to a gene: 7. CDR3 protein: CSVERGPEGEAFF. CDR3 nucleotides: TGCAGCGTTGAAAGGGGGCCAGAGGGTGAAGCTTTCTTT.

The chain recombines TRBV20-1 with TRBJ1-2; maybe TRBD1 (6 bases). The CDR3 loop spans 10 amino acids. Germline lookup yields CDR1 DFQATT and CDR2 SNEGSKA (reference sequence). The germline V and J ends were trimmed by 5 bases and 8 bases, with 9 bases remaining between them. CDR3 bases: TGCAGTGCTTCCACAGGGGGCTACACCTTC. This encodes CSASTGGYTF.

The chain has TRBV4-2 and TRBJ2-2; tentatively, D is TRBD2 (7 bases). V gave up 3 bases and J gave up 1 base, with 12 bases separating them. The V gene's germline CDR1 is LGHNA and CDR2 YNFKEQ. The CDR3 extends over 16 amino acids. In DNA, the CDR3 is TGTGCCAGCAGCCATCCCGGGGGGCTGAACACCGGGGAGCTGTTTTTT. This encodes CASSHPGGLNTGELFF.

This clonotype was counted only a few times. The J gene is TRBJ1-1, the V gene TRBV5-1; TRBD1 matches at 7 bases. From germline, CDR1 is SGHRS and CDR2 YFSETQ. V was clipped by 1 base and J by 0 bases; unmatched bases: 3. This CDR3 region has 15 residues. This CDR3 reads CASSLSQGVNTEAFF. The CDR3 DNA follows: TGCGCCAGCAGCTTGTCGCAGGGGGTGAACACTGAAGCTTTCTTT.

This clonotype was counted many times. For the CDR3, the DNA is TGTGCCAGCAGCCCTGACAGAATCACAGATACGCAGTATTTT. Translation gives CASSPDRITDTQYF. This rearrangement joins TRBV6-1 to TRBJ2-3, with D perhaps TRBD1 (5 bases). The CDR3 is 14 amino acids. The V and J ends lost 6 bases and 2 bases respectively, with 12 bases between them. Germline-derived CDR1 and CDR2 are MNHNS and SASEGT.